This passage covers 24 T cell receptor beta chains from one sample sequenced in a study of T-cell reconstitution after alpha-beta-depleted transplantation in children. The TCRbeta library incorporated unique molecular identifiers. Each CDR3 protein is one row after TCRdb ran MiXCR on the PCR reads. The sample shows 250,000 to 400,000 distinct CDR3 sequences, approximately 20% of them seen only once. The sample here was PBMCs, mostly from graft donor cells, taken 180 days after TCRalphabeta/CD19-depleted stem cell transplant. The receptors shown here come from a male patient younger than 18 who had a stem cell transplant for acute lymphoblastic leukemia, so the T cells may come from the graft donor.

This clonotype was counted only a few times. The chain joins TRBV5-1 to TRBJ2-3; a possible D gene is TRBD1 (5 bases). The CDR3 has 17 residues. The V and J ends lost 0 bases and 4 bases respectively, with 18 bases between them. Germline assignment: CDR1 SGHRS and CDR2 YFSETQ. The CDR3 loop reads CASSLVARRSRADTQYF. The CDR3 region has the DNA TGCGCCAGCAGCTTGGTGGCTAGGAGATCCAGGGCAGATACGCAGTATTTT.

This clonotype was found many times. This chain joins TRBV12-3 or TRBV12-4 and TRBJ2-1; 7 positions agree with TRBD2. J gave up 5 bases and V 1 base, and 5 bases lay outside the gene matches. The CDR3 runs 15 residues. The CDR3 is CASSLGGSLHNEQFF. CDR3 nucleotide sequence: TGTGCCAGCAGTTTAGGCGGGAGTTTGCACAATGAGCAGTTCTTC.

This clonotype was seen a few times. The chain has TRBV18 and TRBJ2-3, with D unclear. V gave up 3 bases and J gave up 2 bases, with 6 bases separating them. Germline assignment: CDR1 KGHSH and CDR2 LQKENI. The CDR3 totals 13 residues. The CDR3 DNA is TGTGCCAGCTCACCGCGGTACACAGATACGCAGTATTTT. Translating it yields CASSPRYTDTQYF.

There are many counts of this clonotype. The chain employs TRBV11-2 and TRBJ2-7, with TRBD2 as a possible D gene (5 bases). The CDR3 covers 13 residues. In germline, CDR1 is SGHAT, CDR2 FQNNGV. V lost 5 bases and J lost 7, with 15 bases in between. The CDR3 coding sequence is TGTGCCAGCAGCGCCGGGAATTTAGGGGAGCAGTACTTC. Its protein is CASSAGNLGEQYF.

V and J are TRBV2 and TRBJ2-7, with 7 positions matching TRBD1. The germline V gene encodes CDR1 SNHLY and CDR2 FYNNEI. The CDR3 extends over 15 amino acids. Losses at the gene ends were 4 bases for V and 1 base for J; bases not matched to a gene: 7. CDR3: CASSGWGTASYEQYF. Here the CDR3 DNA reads TGTGCCAGCAGTGGCTGGGGGACAGCATCCTACGAGCAGTACTTC. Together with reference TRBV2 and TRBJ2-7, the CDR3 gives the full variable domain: EPEVTQTPSHQVTQMGQEVILRCVPISNHLYFYWYRQILGQKVEFLVSFYNNEISEKSEIFDDQFSVERPDGSNFTLKIRSTKLEDSAMYFCASSGWGTASYEQYFGPGTRLTVT.

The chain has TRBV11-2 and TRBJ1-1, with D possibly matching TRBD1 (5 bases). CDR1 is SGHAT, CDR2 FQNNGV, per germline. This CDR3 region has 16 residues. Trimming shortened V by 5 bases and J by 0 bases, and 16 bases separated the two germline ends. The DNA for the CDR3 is TGTGCCAGCAGCGCTAGACAGCCCAGTATGAACACTGAAGCTTTCTTT. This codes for CASSARQPSMNTEAFF.

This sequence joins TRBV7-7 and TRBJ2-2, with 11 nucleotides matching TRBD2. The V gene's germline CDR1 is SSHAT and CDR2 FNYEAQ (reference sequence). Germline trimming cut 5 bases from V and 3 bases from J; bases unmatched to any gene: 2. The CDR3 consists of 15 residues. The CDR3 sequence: CASSTSGSHTGELFF. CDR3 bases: TGTGCCAGCAGCACTAGCGGGAGTCACACCGGGGAGCTGTTTTTT.

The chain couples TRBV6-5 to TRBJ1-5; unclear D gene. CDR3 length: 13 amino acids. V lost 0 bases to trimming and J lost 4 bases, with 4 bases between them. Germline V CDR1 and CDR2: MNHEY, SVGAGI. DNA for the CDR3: TGTGCCAGCAGTTACTCGAGAAATCAGCCCCAGCATTTT. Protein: CASSYSRNQPQHF.

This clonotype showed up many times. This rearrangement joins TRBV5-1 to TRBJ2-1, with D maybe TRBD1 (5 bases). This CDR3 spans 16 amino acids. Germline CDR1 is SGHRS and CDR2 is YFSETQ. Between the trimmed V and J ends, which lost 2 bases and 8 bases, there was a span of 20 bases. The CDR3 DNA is TGCGCCAGCAGCTTACGACAGCCCTTAAAGGTACATGAGCAGTTCTTC. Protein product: CASSLRQPLKVHEQFF.

The CDR3 DNA reads as TGTGCCAGCAGCTTGGGTCGCCCAGGGGGCGGCGAGCAGTTCTTC. Amino acids: CASSLGRPGGGEQFF. The chain joins TRBV5-5 to TRBJ2-1; 8 bases are a match to TRBD1. With V trimmed by 0 bases and J by 10 bases, 9 bases remained unmatched. The CDR3 has 15 residues. Germline V gene sequence: CDR1 SGHKS, CDR2 YYEKEE (reference sequence).

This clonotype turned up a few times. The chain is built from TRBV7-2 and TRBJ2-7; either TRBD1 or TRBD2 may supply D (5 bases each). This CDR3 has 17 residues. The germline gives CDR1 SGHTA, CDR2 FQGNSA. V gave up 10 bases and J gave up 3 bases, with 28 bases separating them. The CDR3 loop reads CATLAGRGATRLYEQYF. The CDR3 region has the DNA TGTGCCACCCTGGCGGGCCGAGGGGCCACTCGCCTCTACGAGCAGTACTTC.

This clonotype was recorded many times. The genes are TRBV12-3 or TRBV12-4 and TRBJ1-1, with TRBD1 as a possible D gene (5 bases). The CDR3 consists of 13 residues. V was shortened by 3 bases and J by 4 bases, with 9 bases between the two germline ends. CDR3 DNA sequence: TGTGCCAGCAGTTTGCCCGGGGGCACTGAAGCTTTCTTT. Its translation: CASSLPGGTEAFF.

DNA of the CDR3: TGTGCCAGCAGCCTCTACAAGGGCCCTAACTATGGCTACACCTTC. Residues: CASSLYKGPNYGYTF. The chain couples TRBV7-2 to TRBJ1-2; D unresolved. Germline V lookup: CDR1 SGHTA, CDR2 FQGNSA. CDR3 length: 15 amino acids. V dropped 5 bases and J dropped 0 bases, with 13 bases sitting between them.

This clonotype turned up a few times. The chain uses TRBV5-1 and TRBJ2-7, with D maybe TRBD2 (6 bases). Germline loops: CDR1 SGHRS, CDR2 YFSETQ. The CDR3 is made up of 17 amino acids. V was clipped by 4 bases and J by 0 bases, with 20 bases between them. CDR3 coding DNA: TGCGCCAGCAGCCCCTATGATGGCGGGGCAACCTCCTACGAGCAGTACTTC. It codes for CASSPYDGGATSYEQYF.

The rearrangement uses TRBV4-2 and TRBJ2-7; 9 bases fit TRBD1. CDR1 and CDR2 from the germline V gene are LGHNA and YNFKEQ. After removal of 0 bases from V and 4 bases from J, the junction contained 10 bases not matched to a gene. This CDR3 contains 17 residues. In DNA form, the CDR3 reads TGTGCCAGCAGCCAAGATCCCCGGGACAGGGCGGCTTACGAGCAGTACTTC. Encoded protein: CASSQDPRDRAAYEQYF.

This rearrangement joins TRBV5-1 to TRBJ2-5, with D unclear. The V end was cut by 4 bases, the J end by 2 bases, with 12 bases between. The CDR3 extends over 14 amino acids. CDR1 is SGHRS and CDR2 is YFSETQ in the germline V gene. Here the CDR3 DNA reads TGCGCCAGCAGCCCTTGGGTGGTTCAAGAGACCCAGTACTTC. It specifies CASSPWVVQETQYF.

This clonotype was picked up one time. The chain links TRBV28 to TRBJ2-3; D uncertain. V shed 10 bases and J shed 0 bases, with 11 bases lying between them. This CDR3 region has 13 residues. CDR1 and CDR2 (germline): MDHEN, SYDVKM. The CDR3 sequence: CAIESISTDTQYF. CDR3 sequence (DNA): TGTGCCATCGAATCTATCAGCACAGATACGCAGTATTTT. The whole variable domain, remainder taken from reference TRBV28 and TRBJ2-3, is DVKVTQSSRYLVKRTGEKVFLECVQDMDHENMFWYRQDPGLGLRLIYFSYDVKMKEKGDIPEGYSVSREKKERFSLILESASTNQTSMYLCAIESISTDTQYFGPGTRLTVL.

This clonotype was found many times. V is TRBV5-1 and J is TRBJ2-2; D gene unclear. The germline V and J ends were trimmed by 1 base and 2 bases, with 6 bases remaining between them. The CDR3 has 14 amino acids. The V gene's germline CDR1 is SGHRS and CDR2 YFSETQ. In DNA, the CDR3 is TGCGCCAGCAGCTTGCCAGCTAACACCGGGGAGCTGTTTTTT. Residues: CASSLPANTGELFF. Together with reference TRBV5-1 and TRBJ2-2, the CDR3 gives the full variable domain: KAGVTQTPRYLIKTRGQQVTLSCSPISGHRSVSWYQQTPGQGLQFLFEYFSETQRNKGNFPGRFSGRQFSNSRSEMNVSTLELGDSALYLCASSLPANTGELFFGEGSRLTVL.

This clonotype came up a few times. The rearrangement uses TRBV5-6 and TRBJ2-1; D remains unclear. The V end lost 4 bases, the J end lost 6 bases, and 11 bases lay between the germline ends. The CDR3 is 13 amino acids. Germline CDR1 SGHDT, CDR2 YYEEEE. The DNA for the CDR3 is TGTGCCAGCAGCAGTGGTGGCCGCAATGAGCAGTTCTTC. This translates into CASSSGGRNEQFF.

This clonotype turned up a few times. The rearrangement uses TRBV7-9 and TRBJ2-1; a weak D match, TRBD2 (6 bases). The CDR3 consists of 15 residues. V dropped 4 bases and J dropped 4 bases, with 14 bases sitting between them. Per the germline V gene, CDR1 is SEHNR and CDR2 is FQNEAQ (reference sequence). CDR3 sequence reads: CASSSGTGPYNEQFF. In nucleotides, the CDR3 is TGTGCCAGCAGCTCCGGGACTGGACCATACAATGAGCAGTTCTTC.

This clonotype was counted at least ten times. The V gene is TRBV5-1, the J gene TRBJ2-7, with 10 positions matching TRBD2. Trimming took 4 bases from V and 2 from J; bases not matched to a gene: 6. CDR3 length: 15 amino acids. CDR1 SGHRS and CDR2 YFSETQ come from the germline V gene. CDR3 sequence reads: CASSRGTSDAYEQYF. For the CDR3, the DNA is TGCGCCAGCAGCCGGGGGACTAGCGACGCCTACGAGCAGTACTTC.

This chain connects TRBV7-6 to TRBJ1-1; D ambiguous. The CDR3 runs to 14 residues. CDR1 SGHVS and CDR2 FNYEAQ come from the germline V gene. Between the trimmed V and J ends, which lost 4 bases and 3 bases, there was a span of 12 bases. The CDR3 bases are TGTGCCAGCAGCTACCCGGGAGGTTACACTGAAGCTTTCTTT. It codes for CASSYPGGYTEAFF.

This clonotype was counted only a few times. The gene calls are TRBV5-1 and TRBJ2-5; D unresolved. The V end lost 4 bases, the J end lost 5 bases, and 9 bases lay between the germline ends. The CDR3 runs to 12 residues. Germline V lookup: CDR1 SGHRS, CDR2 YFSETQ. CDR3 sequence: CASSQELETQYF. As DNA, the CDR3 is TGCGCCAGCAGCCAAGAGCTGGAGACCCAGTACTTC.

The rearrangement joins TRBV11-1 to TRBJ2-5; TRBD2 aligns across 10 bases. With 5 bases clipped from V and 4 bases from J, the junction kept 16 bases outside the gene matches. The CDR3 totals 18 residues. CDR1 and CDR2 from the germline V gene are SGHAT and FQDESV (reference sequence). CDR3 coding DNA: TGTGCCAGCAGCCCTGAGGGACTAGCGTTCAATAGGGTAGAGACCCAGTACTTC. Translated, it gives CASSPEGLAFNRVETQYF.